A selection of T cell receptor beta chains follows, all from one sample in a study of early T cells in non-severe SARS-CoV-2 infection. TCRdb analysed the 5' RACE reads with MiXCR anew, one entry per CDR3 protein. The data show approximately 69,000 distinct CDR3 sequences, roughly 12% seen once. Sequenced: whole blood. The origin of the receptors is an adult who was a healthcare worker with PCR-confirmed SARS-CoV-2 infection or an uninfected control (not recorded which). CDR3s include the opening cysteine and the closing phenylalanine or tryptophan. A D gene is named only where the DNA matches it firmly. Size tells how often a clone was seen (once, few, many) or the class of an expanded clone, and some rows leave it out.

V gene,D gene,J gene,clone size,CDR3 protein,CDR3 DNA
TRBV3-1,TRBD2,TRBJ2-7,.,CASSQISGGASEQYF,TGTGCCAGCAGCCAGATTAGCGGGGGGGCCTCCGAGCAGTACTTC
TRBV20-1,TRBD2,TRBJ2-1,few,CSASLGEGYNEQFF,TGCAGTGCTAGTTTGGGGGAGGGCTACAATGAGCAGTTCTTC
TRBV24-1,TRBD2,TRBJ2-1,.,CATSDPTSGGYNEQFF,TGTGCCACCAGTGATCCGACTAGCGGAGGATACAATGAGCAGTTCTTC
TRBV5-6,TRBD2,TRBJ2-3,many,CASSPGLGSTDTQYF,TGTGCCAGCAGCCCCGGACTAGGTAGCACAGATACGCAGTATTTT
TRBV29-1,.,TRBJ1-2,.,CSVYAPNYGYTF,TGCAGCGTATATGCCCCTAACTATGGCTACACCTTC
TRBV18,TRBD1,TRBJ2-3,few,CASSPRTGGVDTQYF,TGTGCCAGCTCACCACGAACAGGGGGTGTAGATACGCAGTATTTT
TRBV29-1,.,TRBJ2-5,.,CSVKRSETQYF,TGCAGCGTTAAAAGATCTGAGACCCAGTACTTC
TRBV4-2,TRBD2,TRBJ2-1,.,CASSQPRTSGSSHNEQFF,TGTGCCAGCAGCCAACCTCGGACTAGCGGTTCTTCCCACAATGAGCAGTTCTTC
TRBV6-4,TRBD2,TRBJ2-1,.,CASSAIAGGVYNEQFF,TGTGCCAGCAGTGCGATAGCGGGAGGTGTCTACAATGAGCAGTTCTTC
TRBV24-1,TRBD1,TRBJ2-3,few,CATSDSLQGDWDTQYF,TGTGCCACCAGTGATTCGCTACAGGGGGATTGGGATACGCAGTATTTT
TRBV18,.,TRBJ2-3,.,CASSPTESTDTQYF,TGTGCCAGCTCACCGACAGAAAGCACAGATACGCAGTATTTT
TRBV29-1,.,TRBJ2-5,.,CSVGTHQQETQYF,TGCAGCGTTGGGACACACCAACAAGAGACCCAGTACTTC
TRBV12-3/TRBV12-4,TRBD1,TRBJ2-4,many,CASRKQGAKNIQYF,TGTGCCAGCAGAAAACAGGGGGCCAAAAACATTCAGTACTTC
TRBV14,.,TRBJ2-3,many,CASSQEWYSDTQYF,TGTGCCAGCAGCCAAGAGTGGTATTCAGATACGCAGTATTTT
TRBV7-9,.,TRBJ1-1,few,CASSPTRITEAFF,TGTGCCAGCAGCCCGACACGGATCACTGAAGCTTTCTTT
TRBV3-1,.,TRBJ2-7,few,CASSQGPRGRTFSEQYF,TGTGCCAGCAGCCAAGGGCCTCGGGGACGGACTTTTAGCGAGCAGTACTTC
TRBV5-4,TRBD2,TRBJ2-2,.,CASSSATSGNTGELFF,TGTGCCAGCAGCTCAGCGACTAGCGGAAACACCGGGGAGCTGTTTTTT
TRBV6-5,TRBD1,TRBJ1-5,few,CASSPRRQGDQPQHF,TGTGCCAGCAGTCCCCGAAGACAGGGGGATCAGCCCCAGCATTTT
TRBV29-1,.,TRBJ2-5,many,CSSAMYQETQYF,TGCAGCTCCGCTATGTACCAAGAGACCCAGTACTTC
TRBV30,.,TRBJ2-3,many,CAWSPGPDTQYF,TGTGCCTGGAGTCCGGGTCCTGATACGCAGTATTTT
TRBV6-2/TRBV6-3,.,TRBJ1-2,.,CASSYDRGYGYTF,TGTGCCAGCAGTTACGACCGGGGCTATGGCTACACCTTC
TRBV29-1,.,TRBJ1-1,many,CSVEGGAEAFF,TGCAGCGTTGAGGGTGGTGCTGAAGCTTTCTTT
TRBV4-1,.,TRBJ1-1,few,CASSQDPVWNTEAFF,TGCGCCAGCAGCCAAGATCCAGTCTGGAACACTGAAGCTTTCTTT
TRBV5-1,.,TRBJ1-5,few,CASSLDGASNQPQHF,TGCGCCAGCAGCTTGGATGGGGCTAGCAATCAGCCCCAGCATTTT
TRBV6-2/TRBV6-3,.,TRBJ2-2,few,CASSYTPVATGELFF,TGTGCCAGCAGTTACACCCCCGTAGCAACCGGGGAGCTGTTTTTT
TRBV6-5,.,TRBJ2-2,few,CASSRPQVGMSTGELFF,TGTGCCAGCAGCCGCCCCCAGGTTGGGATGAGCACCGGGGAGCTGTTTTTT
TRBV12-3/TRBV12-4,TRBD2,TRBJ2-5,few,CASSLALAGVETQYF,TGTGCCAGCAGTTTAGCACTAGCGGGGGTAGAGACCCAGTACTTC
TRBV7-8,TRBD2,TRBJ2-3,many,CASSPRTSGGTNTQYF,TGTGCCAGCAGCCCTCGGACTAGCGGGGGGACTAATACGCAGTATTTT
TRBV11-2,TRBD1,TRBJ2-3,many,CASSLDRADTQYF,TGTGCCAGCAGCCTCGACAGGGCAGATACGCAGTATTTT
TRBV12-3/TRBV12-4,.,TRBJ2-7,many,CASSLRTAYEQYF,TGTGCCAGCAGTTTAAGGACGGCCTACGAGCAGTACTTC
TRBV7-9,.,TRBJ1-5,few,CASSDTGSRQPQHF,TGTGCCAGCAGCGATACAGGGTCCCGTCAGCCCCAGCATTTT
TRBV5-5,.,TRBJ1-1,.,CASSHHTSVNTEAFF,TGTGCCAGCAGCCATCATACGTCCGTGAACACTGAAGCTTTCTTT
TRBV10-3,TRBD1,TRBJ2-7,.,CAISEPTGTGVYEQYF,TGTGCCATCAGTGAGCCAACCGGGACAGGGGTCTACGAGCAGTACTTC
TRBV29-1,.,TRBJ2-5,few,CSVEQAVMETQYF,TGCAGCGTTGAACAGGCGGTCATGGAGACCCAGTACTTC
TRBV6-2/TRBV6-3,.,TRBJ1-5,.,CASRPRDQPQHF,TGTGCCAGCAGACCTAGAGATCAGCCCCAGCATTTT
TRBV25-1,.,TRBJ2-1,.,CASRPHATYNEQFF,TGTGCCAGCAGACCCCACGCCACGTACAATGAGCAGTTCTTC